These 12 T cell receptor beta chains share one sample of origin, sequenced in a study of blood T cell repertoires in COVID-19. Only in-frame clones appear in the TCRdb table, and some are missing; sequencing was by immunoSEQ multiplex PCR. Among 110,000 to 150,000 clones listed, around 85% were seen once. Sequenced sample: PBMCs or T cells enriched from blood (not recorded which). The source is a woman between 40 and 50 years old who had recovered from COVID-19.

The chain has TRBV3-1 (or the pseudogene TRBV3-2) and TRBJ1-2; TRBD1 is a possible D gene (5 bases). Germline V CDR1 and CDR2: LGHDT, YNNKEL (reference sequence). The CDR3 contains 15 residues. Trimming took off 1 base at V and 4 bases at J, with 13 bases between the two ends. CDR3 coding DNA: TGTGCCAGCAGCCAAGTCGGCCAGGGCGGCTATGGCTACACCTTC. This gives the protein CASSQVGQGGYGYTF.

The chain couples TRBV12-3 or TRBV12-4 to TRBJ1-2, with D unclear. Trimming cost V 6 bases and J 4 bases, with 9 bases left between them. CDR3 size: 12 residues. The CDR3 is CASSPVFYGYTF. The CDR3 DNA follows: TGTGCCAGCAGCCCCGTCTTCTATGGCTACACCTTC.

The chain has TRBV20-1 and TRBJ1-3; unclear D gene. The CDR3 contains 15 residues. The germline V and J ends were trimmed by 3 bases and 0 bases, with 12 bases remaining between them. Germline CDR1 is DFQATT and CDR2 is SNEGSKA (reference sequence). The CDR3 loop is CSASSDSRSGNTIYF. The CDR3 DNA is TGCAGTGCTAGTTCTGACTCCCGCTCTGGAAACACCATATATTTT.

A single count supports this clone. The chain uses TRBV10-2 and TRBJ2-1, with D possibly matching TRBD2 (6 bases). Germline V lookup: CDR1 WSHSY, CDR2 SAAADI. V lost 3 bases, J lost 2 bases, and 8 bases lay in between. CDR3 length: 14 amino acids. CDR3 DNA sequence: TGCGCCAGCAGTGAAGGAGGGACCTACAATGAGCAGTTCTTC. Its translation: CASSEGGTYNEQFF.

This clone was observed a single time. The genes are TRBV5-1 and TRBJ2-5; 13 bases line up with TRBD2. CDR1 and CDR2 from the germline V gene are SGHRS and YFSETQ. This CDR3 is built from 16 residues. V was pared by 3 bases and J by 1 base, with 3 bases of the junction left unmatched. For the CDR3, the DNA is TGCGCCAGCAGCTGGGGACTAGCGGGGTTCCAAGAGACCCAGTACTTC. Protein product: CASSWGLAGFQETQYF.

V usage is TRBV7-9 and J usage is TRBJ2-1, with D maybe TRBD1 (6 bases). The CDR3 runs to 16 residues. Trimming shortened V by 1 base and J by 2 bases, and 12 bases separated the two germline ends. The germline gives CDR1 SEHNR, CDR2 FQNEAQ (reference sequence). For the CDR3, the DNA is TGTGCCAGCAGCTTAGACAGGGCCCCTACCTACAATGAGCAGTTCTTC. This codes for CASSLDRAPTYNEQFF.

The V call is TRBV29-1, the J call TRBJ1-3; a weak D match, TRBD1 (6 bases). This CDR3 spans 13 amino acids. The germline CDR1 and CDR2 sequences are SQVTM and ANQGSEA. V lost 8 bases to trimming and J lost 3 bases, with 14 bases between them. The CDR3 sequence: CSIRQASGNTIYF. CDR3 DNA sequence: TGCAGCATTAGACAGGCCAGTGGAAACACCATATATTTT.

The chain couples TRBV3-1 (or the pseudogene TRBV3-2) to TRBJ1-6, with TRBD1 matching 8 bases. In germline, CDR1 is LGHDT, CDR2 YNNKEL (reference sequence). CDR3 length: 16 residues. With 3 bases clipped from V and 6 bases from J, the junction kept 7 bases outside the gene matches. The CDR3 protein is CASSQIQGVFNSPLHF. The CDR3 region has the DNA TGTGCCAGCAGCCAGATACAGGGGGTGTTTAATTCACCCCTCCACTTT.

The V and J genes are TRBV7-9 and TRBJ1-6; 7 positions match TRBD1. The CDR3 totals 16 residues. V shed 0 bases and J 5 bases; nucleotides not matched to a gene: 4. The germline V gene encodes CDR1 SEHNR and CDR2 FQNEAQ (reference sequence). Written as DNA, the CDR3 is TGTGCCAGCAGCTTAGCGGGCGACAGGGATAATTCACCCCTCCACTTT. It specifies CASSLAGDRDNSPLHF.

The chain has TRBV29-1 and TRBJ2-7; 13 positions match TRBD2. The V gene's germline CDR1 is SQVTM and CDR2 ANQGSEA. V shed 4 bases and J 1 base; nucleotides not matched to a gene: 1. This CDR3 contains 14 residues. The CDR3 nucleotides read TGCAGCGTTGGGACTAGCGGGAGTTCCTACGAGCAGTACTTC. It encodes CSVGTSGSSYEQYF.

For the CDR3, the DNA is TGTGCCAGCAGCCAAGTGGCCAGTGGAAACACCATATATTTT. The encoded protein is CASSQVASGNTIYF. The V and J genes are TRBV3-1 (or the pseudogene TRBV3-2) and TRBJ1-3; D gene uncertain. Germline V lookup: CDR1 LGHDT, CDR2 YNNKEL (reference sequence). There are 14 residues in the CDR3. V was cut by 1 base and J by 3 bases, with 7 bases left in between.

This clone was seen a handful of times. The J gene is TRBJ1-1, the V gene TRBV10-3; 7 bases are shared with TRBD1. CDR1 and CDR2 from the germline V gene are ENHRY and SYGVKD. This CDR3 is 15 amino acids long. The V segment lost 3 bases and the J segment 0 bases; nucleotides outside the gene matches: 4. The CDR3 DNA follows: TGTGCCATCAGTGAAGGGGACAGCCTGAACACTGAAGCTTTCTTT. Translated, it gives CAISEGDSLNTEAFF.